The next 19 T cell receptor beta chains were all read from a single sample in a study of blood T cell repertoires in COVID-19. The protocol was immunoSEQ multiplex PCR, while the TCRdb copy is restricted to in-frame clones and leaves out a portion. The sample has about 230,000 clones; roughly 81% are singletons. The sample consisted of peripheral blood. The receptors stem from a man aged 35-49 years with acute or convalescent COVID-19.

This chain joins TRBV5-1 and TRBJ1-2, with D perhaps matching TRBD1 (5 bases). Trimming cost V 0 bases and J 8 bases, with 17 bases left between them. Germline loops: CDR1 SGHRS, CDR2 YFSETQ. This CDR3 is 15 amino acids long. The DNA of the CDR3 is TGCGCCAGCAGCTTGGGGGGCAGTCCGCTTGTGGGCTACACCTTC. Residues: CASSLGGSPLVGYTF.

The chain carries TRBV3-1 (or the pseudogene TRBV3-2) and TRBJ2-2; 7 bases match TRBD1. This CDR3 contains 18 residues. V shed 3 bases, J shed 11 bases, and the junction held 21 bases outside the gene matches. The V gene's germline CDR1 is LGHDT and CDR2 YNNKEL (reference sequence). This chain's CDR3 is CASSHTPRDSGSRGELFF. In nucleotides, the CDR3 is TGTGCCAGCAGCCACACCCCCAGGGACAGTGGTTCTCGGGGTGAGCTGTTTTTT.

This chain uses TRBV19 with TRBJ1-5, with a tentative D call TRBD1 (6 bases). Germline V lookup: CDR1 LNHDA, CDR2 SQIVND (reference sequence). The V end was cut by 3 bases, the J end by 2 bases, with 11 bases between. The CDR3 spans 15 residues. CDR3 residues: CASSIKQGGNQPQHF. Written as DNA, the CDR3 is TGTGCCAGTAGTATCAAACAGGGCGGCAATCAGCCCCAGCATTTT.

The rearrangement links TRBV9 to TRBJ1-3; TRBD1 matches at 7 bases. V lost 3 bases and J lost 1; bases outside the gene matches: 1. The CDR3 consists of 14 residues. The germline V gene encodes CDR1 SGDLS and CDR2 YYNGEE. The CDR3 is CASSGTGSGNTIYF. CDR3 sequence (DNA): TGTGCCAGCAGCGGGACAGGTTCTGGAAACACCATATATTTT.

The count of this clone is one. The gene calls are TRBV3-1 (or the pseudogene TRBV3-2) and TRBJ2-2; 8 positions match TRBD2. The germline V gene has CDR1 LGHDT and CDR2 YNNKEL (reference sequence). Losses at the gene ends were 4 bases for V and 3 bases for J; bases not matched to a gene: 10. This CDR3 is 17 amino acids long. This CDR3 is CASSRRPGGADTGELFF. DNA for the CDR3: TGTGCCAGCAGCCGTCGTCCCGGGGGGGCGGACACCGGGGAGCTGTTTTTT.

The J gene is TRBJ1-6, the V gene TRBV7-3, with 10 bases matching TRBD1. Germline trimming cut 4 bases from V and 7 bases from J; bases unmatched to any gene: 4. The CDR3 is 15 amino acids. Germline V lookup: CDR1 SGHTA, CDR2 FQGTGA. CDR3 residues: CASSSGQGENSPLHF. The CDR3 nucleotides are TGTGCCAGCAGCTCCGGACAGGGGGAGAATTCACCCCTCCACTTT.

This clone has a single count. The chain carries TRBV4-2 and TRBJ2-2, with 12 bases that match TRBD2. In germline, CDR1 is LGHNA, CDR2 YNFKEQ. The CDR3 is 19 residues long. The V and J ends lost 0 bases and 0 bases, in that order; junction bases with no gene match: 5. The CDR3 region has the DNA TGTGCCAGCAGCCAAGATCCCAGACTAGCGGGGGCGAACACCGGGGAGCTGTTTTTT. It yields the protein CASSQDPRLAGANTGELFF.

The chain recombines TRBV24-1 with TRBJ2-2; D gene ambiguous. This CDR3 region has 12 residues. The germline CDR1 and CDR2 sequences are KGHDR and SFDVKD. V lost 2 bases to trimming and J lost 7 bases, with 4 bases between them. CDR3 nucleotides: TGTGCCACCAGTGATTCGGGCGGGGAGCTGTTTTTT. This codes for CATSDSGGELFF.

The chain combines TRBV5-6 with TRBJ1-1; D gene unclear. Trimming removed 7 bases at V and 11 bases at J, with 18 bases between. The CDR3 runs 12 residues. Germline V CDR1 and CDR2: SGHDT, YYEEEE. The CDR3 region has the DNA TGTGCCAGCCTCCCCGAGCGGGAATCGGCTTTCTTT. Its translation: CASLPERESAFF.

The chain couples TRBV6-6 to TRBJ1-2, with 9 positions matching TRBD1. Germline values: CDR1 MNHNY, CDR2 SVGAGI (reference sequence). The CDR3 has 16 amino acids. V dropped 1 base and J dropped 4; count of bases not matched to a gene: 7. The CDR3 is CASSYLEQGAGYGYTF. CDR3 nucleotides: TGTGCCAGCAGTTACTTAGAACAGGGGGCGGGCTATGGCTACACCTTC.

This sequence joins TRBV3-1 (or the pseudogene TRBV3-2) and TRBJ2-7; D ambiguous. V dropped 0 bases and J dropped 7 bases, with 7 bases sitting between them. CDR3 length: 12 amino acids. Germline V gene data show CDR1 as LGHDT and CDR2 as YNNKEL (reference sequence). The CDR3 loop reads CASSQDTGEQYF. CDR3 nucleotides: TGTGCCAGCAGCCAAGATACCGGGGAGCAGTACTTC.

Here the CDR3 reads CASSIPTGGVVDEQFF. In nucleotides, the CDR3 is TGCGCCAGCAGCATCCCAACAGGGGGGGTCGTTGATGAGCAGTTCTTC. The chain recombines TRBV5-1 with TRBJ2-1; a possible D gene is TRBD1 (8 bases). This CDR3 is 16 amino acids long. Germline CDR1 SGHRS, CDR2 YFSETQ. V lost 4 bases and J 8 bases, leaving 22 bases between the germline ends.

V usage is TRBV7-9 and J usage is TRBJ2-1, with a possible D match to TRBD2 (5 bases). The CDR3 is 15 amino acids. The V end lost 4 bases, the J end lost 5 bases, and 15 bases lay between the germline ends. CDR1 and CDR2 (germline): SEHNR, FQNEAQ (reference sequence). CDR3 amino acids: CASSSVGGTHNEQFF. The CDR3 DNA sequence: TGTGCCAGCAGCTCGGTAGGAGGCACACACAATGAGCAGTTCTTC.

This chain links TRBV14 with TRBJ1-4; D remains ambiguous. V lost 0 bases, J lost 9 bases, and 14 bases lay in between. CDR1 and CDR2 from the germline V gene are SGHDN and FVKESK. This CDR3 is 15 amino acids long. The CDR3 reads CASSQDQAFHKKLFF. The CDR3 bases are TGTGCCAGCAGCCAAGATCAGGCCTTTCATAAAAAACTGTTTTTT.

The chain is built from TRBV5-6 and TRBJ1-3; D is possibly TRBD1 (6 bases). Trimming removed 3 bases from V and 10 bases from J, with 11 bases in between. Per the germline V gene, CDR1 is SGHDT and CDR2 is YYEEEE. This CDR3 has 12 amino acids. The CDR3 protein is CASSSIGGTIYF. CDR3 in DNA: TGTGCCAGCAGCTCCATAGGGGGTACCATATATTTT.

The chain uses TRBV5-6 and TRBJ1-1, with 12 bases lining up with TRBD1. J gave up 4 bases and V 4 bases, and 2 bases lay outside the gene matches. The germline V gene encodes CDR1 SGHDT and CDR2 YYEEEE. CDR3 size: 14 residues. The CDR3, as DNA: TGTGCCAGCAGCCGGGACAGGGGGCTCACTGAAGCTTTCTTT. It is translated as CASSRDRGLTEAFF.

The chain carries TRBV18 and TRBJ1-2; the match to TRBD1 covers 7 bases. CDR1 and CDR2 from the germline V gene are KGHSH and LQKENI. The length of the CDR3 is 15 residues. Unmatched junction bases numbered 8, after V lost 3 bases and J lost 4 bases. CDR3 nucleotides: TGTGCCAGCTCACCGAAAGATCGACAGGGCTATGGCTACACCTTC. This encodes CASSPKDRQGYGYTF.

This chain joins TRBV5-1 and TRBJ1-5, with 7 bases fitting TRBD1. With 0 bases clipped from V and 8 bases from J, the junction kept 8 bases outside the gene matches. CDR3 length: 15 amino acids. The germline V gene encodes CDR1 SGHRS and CDR2 YFSETQ. The CDR3 DNA sequence: TGCGCCAGCAGCTTGGGACAGGGCACAGCGGAGCCCCAGCATTTT. Its protein is CASSLGQGTAEPQHF.

The chain recombines TRBV7-2 with TRBJ1-4, with D maybe TRBD1 (6 bases). CDR1 and CDR2 from the germline V gene are SGHTA and FQGNSA. CDR3 length equals 15 residues. V gave up 1 base and J gave up 1 base, with 7 bases separating them. The CDR3 spells CASSLVQGTNEKLFF. The CDR3 DNA reads TGTGCCAGCAGCTTAGTACAGGGAACTAATGAAAAACTGTTTTTT.